This T cell receptor (beta chain) was observed in a study of shared clonotypes between healthy human individuals. V was clipped by 2 bases and J by 7 bases, with 12 bases between them. Germline values: CDR1 KGHSH, CDR2 LQKENI. This CDR3 has 14 amino acids. The assay was immunoSEQ multiplex PCR, and TCRdb's table has in-frame clones only and misses some. The sample records more than 2 million clones, roughly 96% being singletons. The origin of this receptor is a man aged 18 to 35 in good health. The chain employs TRBV18 and TRBJ2-1, with D possibly being TRBD1 (6 bases). Sequenced input: naive CD4+ T cells sorted from blood. Subset in this sample: CD45RA+ positively selected. The CDR3 sequence is CASSPIVQGNEQFF. CDR3 coding DNA: TGTGCCAGCTCACCAATAGTCCAGGGGAATGAGCAGTTCTTC.